Listed below are T cell receptor beta chains from one sample, sequenced in a study of control samples from healthy donors and cancer patients. Measured with immunoSEQ multiplex PCR; TCRdb has only the in-frame clones, and not every one. The data show around 100,000 clones, around 89% seen once. The material sequenced was blood. The receptors were gathered from a man in his thirties or forties in good health. Each CDR3 is given with its conserved first and last residue. A D gene is named only where the DNA matches it firmly. A row's size may be missing; if present it is once, few, many or a size class.

>-|TRBJ1-4|TRBV24-1|-|13
TGTGCCACCAGTGACGCCGAGGGTGAAAAACTGTTTTTT
CATSDAEGEKLFF
>-|TRBJ1-5|TRBV6-5|-|14
TGTGCCAGCAGCCCCGTAGGGGGCAATCAGCCCCAGCATTTT
CASSPVGGNQPQHF
>once|TRBJ1-2|TRBV5-4|-|12
TGTGCCAGCAGCTTGGCCGAAGATGGCTACACCTTC
CASSLAEDGYTF
>-|TRBJ2-3|TRBV30|TRBD2|14
TGTGCCTGGGGAGCGGGGGGGGAAACAGATACGCAGTATTTT
CAWGAGGETDTQYF
>-|TRBJ1-1|TRBV19|TRBD1|15
TGTGCCAGTAGCAGGGGGTCGTCCAGGAACACTGAAGCTTTCTTT
CASSRGSSRNTEAFF
>few|TRBJ2-2|TRBV6-1|-|16
TGTGCCAGCAGTGAAAGTATGAGACAGCGTACCGGGGAGCTGTTTTTT
CASSESMRQRTGELFF
>-|TRBJ1-2|TRBV5-4|-|14
TGTGCCAGCAGCTTGAACAGGCTGCAAATCGGCTACACCTTC
CASSLNRLQIGYTF
>-|TRBJ2-1|TRBV28|TRBD1|16
TGTGCCAGCAGTGCAGGGGGCGCCTCGGGGTTCAATGAGCAGTTCTTC
CASSAGGASGFNEQFF
>-|TRBJ1-2|TRBV24-1|-|11
TGTGCCACCGAGGGAGAGAATGGCTACACCTTC
CATEGENGYTF
>-|TRBJ1-1|TRBV5-5|TRBD1|14
TGTGCCAGCAGCTTCACTGGAGCGGGACAGGAAGCTTTCTTT
CASSFTGAGQEAFF
>-|TRBJ2-5|TRBV7-9|TRBD1|14
TGTGCCAGCAGCTTGACTACAGGGGCGGAGACCCAGTACTTC
CASSLTTGAETQYF
>once|TRBJ1-2|TRBV18|TRBD1|14
TGTGCCAGCTCGTCGGACAGGGGGGCCTATGGCTACACCTTC
CASSSDRGAYGYTF
>-|TRBJ2-7|TRBV4-1|-|14
TGCGCCAGCAGCAACCGGGGGGCGCGTCGGGAGCAGTACTTC
CASSNRGARREQYF
>-|TRBJ1-2|TRBV19|TRBD1|13
TGTGCCAGTAGCACGACAGGGGGCTATGGCTACACCTTC
CASSTTGGYGYTF
>-|TRBJ1-1|TRBV28|-|14
TGTGCCAGCAGTAAGGTCATTGCAAACACTGAAGCTTTCTTT
CASSKVIANTEAFF
>once|TRBJ1-1|TRBV27|TRBD1|16
TGTGCCAGCAGTTCCGCCCCACACAGGGGGCGCACTGAAGCTTTCTTT
CASSSAPHRGRTEAFF
>-|TRBJ1-1|TRBV5-4|-|15
TGTGCCAGCAGCTTTTGGGGGCGAGGGGGCACTGAAGCTTTCTTT
CASSFWGRGGTEAFF
>-|TRBJ1-6|TRBV27|-|16
TGTGCCAGCAGTCCAACCTATAGGGGTGGTAATTCACCCCTCCACTTT
CASSPTYRGGNSPLHF
>-|TRBJ2-4|TRBV7-6|-|15
TGTGCCAGCAGCTCCACAGACAGTGTGTGGAACATTCAGTACTTC
CASSSTDSVWNIQYF
>-|TRBJ2-5|TRBV10-1|TRBD1|14
TGCGCCAGCAGTGAGTCGACAGGGCACGAGACCCAGTACTTC
CASSESTGHETQYF
>once|TRBJ2-2|TRBV2|-|14
TGTGCCAGCAGGGGGGTAGCCGGGGGCGGGGAGCTGTTTTTT
CASRGVAGGGELFF
>-|TRBJ1-2|TRBV7-3|TRBD1|15
TGTGCCAGCAGCTTCGGGACAGGGGCCGGCTATGGCTACACCTTC
CASSFGTGAGYGYTF
>-|TRBJ1-2|TRBV9|-|16
TGTGCCAGCAGCGTAGATGGGGCCCCAAACCTTAGTGGCTACACCTTC
CASSVDGAPNLSGYTF
>-|TRBJ2-3|TRBV30|-|15
TGTGCCTGGAGTAGTGCTGTCACACACACAGATACGCAGTATTTT
CAWSSAVTHTDTQYF
>-|TRBJ1-6|TRBV7-2|-|15
TGTGCCAGCAGCTTGGGCAACTCCTATAATTCACCCCTCCACTTT
CASSLGNSYNSPLHF
>-|TRBJ1-2|TRBV27|-|14
TGTGCCAGCAGTTTAGACAGAGGGGCCTATGGCTACACCTTC
CASSLDRGAYGYTF
>-|TRBJ1-1|TRBV29-1|-|14
TGCAGCGTGAGACAACCGGGACAGAACACTGAAGCTTTCTTT
CSVRQPGQNTEAFF
>-|TRBJ2-3|TRBV6-2/TRBV6-3|-|14
TGTGCCAGCAGTTACGCGTGGCACACAGATACGCAGTATTTT
CASSYAWHTDTQYF
>-|TRBJ2-3|TRBV6-2/TRBV6-3|TRBD1|16
TGTGCCAGCAGTAGACAGGGGACGGTGGGTACAGATACGCAGTATTTT
CASSRQGTVGTDTQYF
>-|TRBJ2-2|TRBV6-2/TRBV6-3|TRBD2|15
TGTGCCAGCAGTTACTTAGCGGGCGGGCCCGGGGAGCTGTTTTTT
CASSYLAGGPGELFF
>-|TRBJ2-4|TRBV4-1|-|14
TGCGCCAGCAGCCCCGATTGGCCCAAAAACATTCAGTACTTC
CASSPDWPKNIQYF
>few|TRBJ1-1|TRBV7-2|-|14
TGTGCCAGCAGCTCCCCCCCAATGAACACTGAAGCTTTCTTT
CASSSPPMNTEAFF
>-|TRBJ1-1|TRBV28|-|13
TGTGCCAGCAGTCTGGACAGAGGCACTGAAGCTTTCTTT
CASSLDRGTEAFF
>-|TRBJ2-3|TRBV4-2|TRBD2|16
TGTGCCAGCAGCCAAGATTTTAGCGGGGGGGCAGATACGCAGTATTTT
CASSQDFSGGADTQYF
>-|TRBJ2-2|TRBV6-5|-|13
TGTGCCAGCAGTTTGGGGGACACCGGGGAGCTGTTTTTT
CASSLGDTGELFF
>-|TRBJ1-2|TRBV30|-|17
TGTGCCTGGAGTGACCTACCCTTCGGGGCAGGAAGGTATGGCTACACCTTC
CAWSDLPFGAGRYGYTF
>-|TRBJ2-1|TRBV29-1|TRBD2|15
TGCAGCGTCCTAGCGGGTCCGAGCTCCTACAATGAGCAGTTCTTC
CSVLAGPSSYNEQFF
>-|TRBJ2-3|TRBV5-4|TRBD1|15
TGTGCCAGCAGCGTACCGGGACAGGGGGGGGATACGCAGTATTTT
CASSVPGQGGDTQYF
>-|TRBJ2-1|TRBV28|-|14
TGTGCCAGCAGTCCCACTTTGGCAGGCAATGAGCAGTTCTTC
CASSPTLAGNEQFF
>-|TRBJ1-5|TRBV7-2|-|15
TGTGCCAGCAGAGAGGGTGGGTATATCAATCAGCCCCAGCATTTT
CASREGGYINQPQHF
>-|TRBJ1-1|TRBV24-1|TRBD1|14
TGTGCCACCAGGTCGGACAGGGACCACACTGAAGCTTTCTTT
CATRSDRDHTEAFF
>-|TRBJ2-5|TRBV25-1|-|16
TGTGCCAGCAGTGATCCGGACAGCTCGTACCAAGAGACCCAGTACTTC
CASSDPDSSYQETQYF
>-|TRBJ1-2|TRBV11-2|-|16
TGTGCCAGCAGCTTAGTAGGCTTGGTCGGGTCATCTGGCTACACCTTC
CASSLVGLVGSSGYTF
>-|TRBJ2-5|TRBV28|-|16
TGTGCCAGCAGGGGTTACAGGGCGGGTGAACAAGAGACCCAGTACTTC
CASRGYRAGEQETQYF
>-|TRBJ2-5|TRBV5-8|TRBD1|15
TGTGCCAGCAGGGCAGGGACAGGGTGGAGAGAGACCCAGTACTTC
CASRAGTGWRETQYF
>-|TRBJ2-7|TRBV28|TRBD2|12
TGTGCCGTGACTAGCGGGAGTTGGGAGCAGTACTTC
CAVTSGSWEQYF
>once|TRBJ2-2|TRBV21-1|-|17
TGTGCCAGCAGCAGCAGGGCTCGGACAGGGGAGTCCGGGGAGCTGTTTTTT
CASSSRARTGESGELFF
>-|TRBJ2-2|TRBV3-1/TRBV3-2|TRBD2|16
TGTGCCAGCAGCTTTCTAGCGGGAAAGAACACCGGGGAGCTGTTTTTT
CASSFLAGKNTGELFF
>-|TRBJ2-3|TRBV6-2/TRBV6-3|-|12
TGTGCCAGCAGTCCCTATTCAGATACGCAGTATTTT
CASSPYSDTQYF
>-|TRBJ1-5|TRBV5-1|-|14
TGCGCCAGCAGCTTGGAGGGTCTAGGTCAGCCCCAGCATTTT
CASSLEGLGQPQHF